What follows are 12 T cell receptor beta chains derived from one specimen sequenced in a study of T cell clonality in common variable immunodeficiency. Whole-study findings and limits: Fewer deletions and N-nucleotide insertions were reportedly seen in common variable immunodeficiency TCR beta sequences.

These receptors have no known antigen. Method: immunoSEQ multiplex PCR; TCRdb's copy keeps in-frame clones and lacks some. There are 25,000 to 35,000 clones in the sample, none observed a single time. Sequenced input: peripheral blood mononuclear cells. Receptor source: a human donor with common variable immunodeficiency.

There are many counts of this clone. The sequenced part of the CDR3 DNA is TGTGCCACCAGCATGAGGCGGGAGACGGAGACC. Translation gives CATSMRRETET. The full CDR3 is CATSMRRETETQYF. The rearrangement uses TRBV15 and TRBJ2-5, with 7 bases fitting TRBD2. Sequencing ends 3 residues short of the CDR3 end; the germline J gene provides the rest. CDR3 length equals 14 residues. Germline V lookup: CDR1 LNHNV, CDR2 YYDKDF (reference sequence). After removal of 4 bases from V and 5 bases from J, the junction contained 7 bases not matched to a gene.

This clone was recorded many times. Read sequence stops 3 residues before the CDR3 end, and the germline J gene provides the missing end. V gene TRBV19 combines with J gene TRBJ2-7; 10 bases agree with TRBD1. V shed 5 bases, J shed 5 bases, and the junction held 3 bases outside the gene matches. The CDR3 is 13 amino acids. Germline loops: CDR1 LNHDA, CDR2 SQIVND (reference sequence). CDR3 loop: CASSDRGPDEQYF. The DNA read from the CDR3 is TGTGCCAGTAGTGACAGGGGGCCCGACGAG.

This clone was found many times. The DNA ends 3 residues before the CDR3 does, and the rest of the CDR3 is filled in from the germline J gene. The chain uses TRBV7-9 and TRBJ1-4, with 7 bases that match TRBD1. This CDR3 region has 14 residues. Germline lookup yields CDR1 SEHNR and CDR2 FQNEAQ (reference sequence). V was pared by 5 bases and J by 3 bases, with 3 bases of the junction left unmatched. CDR3 sequence reads: CASSPGQSNEKLFF. CDR3 DNA, as far as it was read: TGTGCCAGCAGCCCGGGACAGTCTAATGAAAAA.

There are many counts of this clone. From the germline J gene comes the end of the CDR3, since the read stops 3 residues before it. The chain combines TRBV5-1 with TRBJ2-7, with 11 bases matching TRBD1. V dropped 2 bases and J dropped 6; count of bases not matched to a gene: 4. The germline V gene encodes CDR1 SGHRS and CDR2 YFSETQ. CDR3 length: 14 residues. The sequenced part of the CDR3 DNA is TGCGCCAGCAGCTTACCCGGGACAGGGGGCGAG. Protein: CASSLPGTGGE. The full CDR3 sequence reads CASSLPGTGGEQYF.

In this sample, this clone turned up a few times. Read coverage stops 3 residues before the CDR3 terminus; the germline J gene supplies the remainder. This chain links TRBV30 with TRBJ2-3; 8 bases line up with TRBD2. The CDR3 sequence is 14 residues long. V trimming: 8 bases; J trimming: 3 bases; junction bases outside the gene matches: 10. The germline V gene has CDR1 GTSNPN and CDR2 SVGIG (reference sequence). Partial CDR3 DNA: TGTGCCGTCGAAGCGGGAGTCTTTACAGATACG. Its translation: CAVEAGVFTDT. The full-length CDR3 reads as CAVEAGVFTDTQYF.

This clone has only a few counts. From the germline J gene comes the end of the CDR3, since the read stops 3 residues before it. The rearrangement joins TRBV5-1 to TRBJ2-7; perhaps TRBD2 as D (5 bases). V was cut by 0 bases and J by 6 bases, with 10 bases left in between. The CDR3 contains 13 residues. Germline V lookup: CDR1 SGHRS, CDR2 YFSETQ. The sequenced part of the CDR3 DNA is TGCGCCAGCAGCTTGGGAGGGCCTCGCGAG. Amino acids: CASSLGGPRE. The full CDR3 protein is CASSLGGPREQYF.

Concerning this clone: The read ends 3 residues shy of where the CDR3 ends; the end is completed using the germline J gene. The V call is TRBV5-6, the J call TRBJ1-2; TRBD1 agrees at 7 bases. The CDR3 runs to 15 residues. In germline, CDR1 is SGHDT, CDR2 YYEEEE. Trimming cost V 0 bases and J 4 bases; bases outside gene matches: 6. The CDR3 bases that were read are TGTGCCAGCAGCTTGGCAGGGAACAGGGGCTATGGC. It specifies CASSLAGNRGYG. The whole CDR3 protein is CASSLAGNRGYGYTF.

Many counts were recorded for this clone. The read terminates 3 residues before the CDR3 end, so the remaining end is supplied by the germline J gene. The chain links TRBV29-1 to TRBJ2-1; TRBD1 matches at 10 bases. CDR3 length: 17 residues. V lost 1 base to trimming and J lost 7 bases; unmatched junction nucleotides: 13. The germline V gene has CDR1 SQVTM and CDR2 ANQGSEA. CDR3 sequence: CSVEVYSYGTGENEQFF. The CDR3 bases that were read are TGCAGCGTTGAAGTTTACTCATACGGGACAGGGGAAAATGAG.

In its sample, this clone was seen a few times. Read sequence stops 3 residues before the CDR3 end, and the germline J gene provides the missing end. V and J are TRBV30 and TRBJ2-7; D may be TRBD1 (6 bases). Between the trimmed V and J ends, which lost 3 bases and 0 bases, there was a span of 9 bases. The CDR3 loop spans 13 amino acids. Looked up from germline, CDR1 is GTSNPN and CDR2 is SVGIG (reference sequence). The covered CDR3 bases are TGTGCCTGGAGAACAGGGACCTCCTACGAG. Amino acid sequence: CAWRTGTSYE. The entire CDR3 protein is CAWRTGTSYEQYF.

Comments on this clone: The missing CDR3 end, 3 residues past where the read stops, is filled in from the germline J gene. The chain recombines TRBV11-3 with TRBJ2-3; D is possibly TRBD1 (7 bases). This CDR3 region has 15 residues. V gave up 5 bases and J gave up 0 bases, with 12 bases separating them. Germline lookup yields CDR1 SGHNT and CDR2 YENEEA. The DNA read from the CDR3 is TGTGCCAGCAGCCAGGGGGGACCCAGCACAGATACG. This codes for CASSQGGPSTDT. The CDR3 in full is CASSQGGPSTDTQYF.

This clone has a count of ten or more. The read terminates 3 residues before the CDR3 end, so the remaining end is supplied by the germline J gene. The chain has TRBV30 and TRBJ1-6; 8 bases agree with TRBD1. Losses at the gene ends were 5 bases for V and 11 bases for J; bases not matched to a gene: 11. CDR3 size: 14 residues. The germline V gene has CDR1 GTSNPN and CDR2 SVGIG (reference sequence). The chain's CDR3 is CAWRTGTAGTPLHF. CDR3 DNA, as far as it was read: TGTGCCTGGCGGACAGGGACGGCGGGGACACCC.

Many counts were recorded for this clone. The sequenced fragment ends 3 residues before the CDR3 boundary, so the rest is inferred from the germline J gene. This chain connects TRBV20-1 to TRBJ2-6; possible D gene TRBD1, 6 bases. V shed 3 bases and J shed 0 bases, with 21 bases lying between them. CDR1 is DFQATT and CDR2 is SNEGSKA in the germline V gene (reference sequence). This CDR3 has 19 residues. The part of the CDR3 DNA that was read is TGCAGTGCTAGGCCCCCGTTGGGGACAAACCGCTCTGGGGCCAACGTC. It yields the protein CSARPPLGTNRSGANV. In full, the CDR3 reads CSARPPLGTNRSGANVLTF.